The 2 T cell receptor beta chains below all came from one sample that was sequenced in a study of cytomegalovirus exposure and HLA in healthy donors. This PCR relied on a set of 60 Vbeta primers and 13 Jbeta primers. TCRdb's copy holds only in-frame clones and misses some; the assay was immunoSEQ multiplex PCR. The sample gives more than 80,000 clones, 55% to 75% of which show up once; roughly 2.6% is in the top ten. What was sequenced was PBMCs. The origin of the receptors is a man in his forties or fifties in good health and CMV-seronegative.

The chain joins TRBV7-3 to TRBJ2-3, with D perhaps TRBD2 (6 bases). V lost 2 bases and J 6 bases, leaving 18 bases between the germline ends. This CDR3 region has 16 residues. Germline assignment: CDR1 SGHTA and CDR2 FQGTGA. The chain's CDR3 is CASSLGGRGALDTQYF. In nucleotides, the CDR3 is TGTGCCAGCAGCTTAGGAGGGCGGGGAGCGCTGGATACGCAGTATTTT.

The rearrangement links TRBV7-8 to TRBJ1-1; weak D call: TRBD1 (5 bases). Trimming removed 1 base at V and 5 bases at J, with 11 bases between. The CDR3 loop spans 14 amino acids. Germline values: CDR1 SGHVS, CDR2 FQNEAQ. The CDR3 is CASSLGTPRTEAFF. CDR3 nucleotide sequence: TGTGCCAGCAGCTTAGGGACACCGAGGACTGAAGCTTTCTTT.